Listed below are T cell receptor beta chains from one sample, sequenced in a study of spatial heterogeneity in lung cancer. Using its own MiXCR run on the 5' RACE reads, TCRdb lists one record per CDR3 protein. The sample shows roughly 100,000 distinct CDR3 sequences, around 8.6% of them seen only once. The sequencing here drew on PBMCs, taken at surgery. Receptor source: a male donor with early-stage non-small cell lung cancer. Both conserved end residues are part of each CDR3.

j_call	cdr3_length	v_call	cdr3_aa
TRBJ2-3	14	TRBV11-1	CASSGRDSTDTQYF
TRBJ2-1	11	TRBV20-1	CSAPLAGGVFF
TRBJ2-1	13	TRBV5-1	CASSLEEVNEQFF
TRBJ1-1	13	TRBV6-6	CASSTRGPNKAFF
TRBJ2-3	14	TRBV4-2	CASSQEPATDTQYF
TRBJ1-5	13	TRBV28	CASGETFNQPQHF
TRBJ2-3	14	TRBV25-1	CASSDATSTDTQYF
TRBJ2-3	14	TRBV19	CAGSMEKGRDTQYF
TRBJ2-2	16	TRBV6-5	CASSYPGTGGHGELFF
TRBJ2-3	15	TRBV9	CASSPRILGTDTQYF
TRBJ2-7	13	TRBV5-1	CASNRDGGYEQYF
TRBJ2-3	14	TRBV7-2	CASSFVSGTDTQYF
TRBJ2-7	15	TRBV6-2/TRBV6-3	CASSSRDRFQYEQYF
TRBJ2-7	18	TRBV12-2	CASRLYDPEAGGPYEQYF
TRBJ1-1	14	TRBV7-2	CASSSPPGLGEAFF
TRBJ2-7	13	TRBV29-1	CSVRDSPLQEQYF
TRBJ2-5	14	TRBV5-4	CASSLAKGVQTQYF
TRBJ2-7	14	TRBV28	CASSFGTKGYEQYF
TRBJ1-2	13	TRBV12-3/TRBV12-4	CASSPTYNYGYTF
TRBJ2-5	13	TRBV30	CAGSEKGAETQYF
TRBJ2-3	17	TRBV6-2/TRBV6-3	CASSYSRRTSGTDTQYF
TRBJ2-7	15	TRBV3-1	CASSQGLAGGGEQYF
TRBJ1-3	13	TRBV25-1	CASRNANGNTIYF
TRBJ2-5	15	TRBV27	CASSPGLAGEETQYF
TRBJ1-5	13	TRBV4-2	CASSRYRSQPQHF
TRBJ2-2	14	TRBV6-1	CASSAGQLTGELFF
TRBJ2-7	15	TRBV11-2	CASSASAPGTYEQYF
TRBJ1-4	15	TRBV28	CASRSQGAGKEKLFF
TRBJ2-3	13	TRBV29-1	CCGGDRGTDTQYF
TRBJ2-2	15	TRBV7-8	CASSWGQGSTGELFF
TRBJ2-1	13	TRBV2	CASSATIGRGQFF
TRBJ2-3	13	TRBV20-1	CSARAGSKDTQYF
TRBJ2-6	15	TRBV12-3/TRBV12-4	CASSLRGSGANVLTF
TRBJ2-3	13	TRBV28	CASSPSGTDTQYF
TRBJ1-2	14	TRBV6-2/TRBV6-3	CASSRSGQIYGYTF